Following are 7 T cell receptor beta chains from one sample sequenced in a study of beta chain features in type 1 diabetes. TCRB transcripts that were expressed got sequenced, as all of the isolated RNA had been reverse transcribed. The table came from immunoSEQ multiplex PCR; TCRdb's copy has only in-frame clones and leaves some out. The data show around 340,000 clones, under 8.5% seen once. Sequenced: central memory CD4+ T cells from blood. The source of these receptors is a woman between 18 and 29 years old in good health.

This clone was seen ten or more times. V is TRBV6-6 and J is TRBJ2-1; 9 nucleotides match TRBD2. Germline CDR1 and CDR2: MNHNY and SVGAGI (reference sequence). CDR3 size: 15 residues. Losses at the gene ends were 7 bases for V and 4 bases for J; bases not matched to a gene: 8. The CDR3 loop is CASIDSGRFYNEQFF. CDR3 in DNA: TGTGCCAGCATCGATAGCGGGAGATTTTACAATGAGCAGTTCTTC.

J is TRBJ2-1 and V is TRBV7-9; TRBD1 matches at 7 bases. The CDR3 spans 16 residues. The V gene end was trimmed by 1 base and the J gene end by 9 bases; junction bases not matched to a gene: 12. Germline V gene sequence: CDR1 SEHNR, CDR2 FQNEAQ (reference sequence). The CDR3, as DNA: TGTGCCAGCAGCTTAGATGGGATCTGGCAGGGGGTTGAGCAGTTCTTC. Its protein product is CASSLDGIWQGVEQFF.

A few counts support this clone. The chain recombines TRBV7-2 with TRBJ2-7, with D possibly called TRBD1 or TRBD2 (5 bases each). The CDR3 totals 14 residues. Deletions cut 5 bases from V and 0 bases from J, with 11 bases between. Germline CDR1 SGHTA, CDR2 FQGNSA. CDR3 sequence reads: CASSEGPYSYEQYF. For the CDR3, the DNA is TGTGCCAGCAGCGAGGGACCGTACTCCTACGAGCAGTACTTC.

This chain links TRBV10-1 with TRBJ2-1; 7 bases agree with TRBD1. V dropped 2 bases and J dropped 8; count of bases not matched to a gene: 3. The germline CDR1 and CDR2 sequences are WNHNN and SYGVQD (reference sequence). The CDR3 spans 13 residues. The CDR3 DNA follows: TGCGCCAGCAGTGAGGACAGGGCCCATGAGCAGTTCTTC. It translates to CASSEDRAHEQFF.

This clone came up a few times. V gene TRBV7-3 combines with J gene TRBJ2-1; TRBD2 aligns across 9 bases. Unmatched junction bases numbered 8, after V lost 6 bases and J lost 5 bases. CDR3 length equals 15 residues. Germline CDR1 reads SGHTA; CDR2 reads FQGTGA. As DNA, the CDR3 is TGTGCCAGCAGTTTTAGCGGGAGAGGCAACAATGAGCAGTTCTTC. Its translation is CASSFSGRGNNEQFF.

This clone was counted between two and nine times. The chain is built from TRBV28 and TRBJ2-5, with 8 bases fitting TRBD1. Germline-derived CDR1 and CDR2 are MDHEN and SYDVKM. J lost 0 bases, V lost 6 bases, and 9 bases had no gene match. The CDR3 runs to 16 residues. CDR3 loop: CASRDRDRTYQETQYF. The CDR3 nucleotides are TGTGCCAGCAGGGACCGGGACAGGACGTACCAAGAGACCCAGTACTTC.

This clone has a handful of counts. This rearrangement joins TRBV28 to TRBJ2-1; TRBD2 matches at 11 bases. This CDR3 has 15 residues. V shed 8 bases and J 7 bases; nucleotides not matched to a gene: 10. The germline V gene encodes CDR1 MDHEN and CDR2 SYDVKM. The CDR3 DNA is TGTGCCAGCGCTTTGGGGCTAGCGGGAGGTAATGAGCAGTTCTTC. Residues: CASALGLAGGNEQFF.